This entry lists 15 T cell receptor beta chains sequenced from one sample in a study of T cells in Graves' hyperthyroidism and ophthalmopathy. The TCR beta CDR3 regions underwent amplification using RNA transcripts as the source. The HTBI set primed first-round TCR CDR3 RT-PCR. One entry per CDR3 protein, called by TCRdb with MiXCR from the multiplex PCR reads. Of around 190,000 distinct CDR3 sequences listed, about 18% were seen once; the top ten hold 25% to 30%. Sequenced input: blood. The receptor set was obtained from a woman between 45 and 60 years old with Graves' hyperthyroidism.

The sample holds a few counts of this clonotype. V usage is TRBV7-2 and J usage is TRBJ2-7; D is possibly TRBD2 (5 bases). CDR3 length: 14 amino acids. V was clipped by 1 base and J by 3 bases, with 10 bases between them. Germline loops: CDR1 SGHTA, CDR2 FQGNSA. In DNA, the CDR3 is TGTGCCAGCAGCTTAGGAGGCGGACTCTACGAGCAGTACTTC. Its protein product is CASSLGGGLYEQYF.

This clonotype appeared a few times. At one boundary the junction diverges from the germline segment, which might be a read error. This chain uses TRBV5-1 with TRBJ2-5; 7 nucleotides match TRBD2. The CDR3 length is 15 residues. Germline V CDR1 and CDR2: SGHRS, YFSETQ. The CDR3 sequence is CTSSRAPGGGETQYF. As DNA, the CDR3 is TGCACCAGCAGCCGCGCCCCGGGAGGAGGAGAGACCCAGTACTTC.

There are many counts of this clonotype. This chain joins TRBV28 and TRBJ1-5; D is possibly TRBD1 (5 bases). In germline, CDR1 is MDHEN, CDR2 SYDVKM. The ends were cut back, 5 bases at V and 4 bases at J, with 15 bases in the middle. The CDR3 totals 15 residues. CDR3 in amino acids: CASSLYRLQNQPQHF. The CDR3 DNA follows: TGTGCCAGCAGTCTTTACAGGCTACAAAATCAGCCCCAGCATTTT. The full variable domain, in which reference TRBV28 and TRBJ1-5 provide the parts outside the CDR3, is DVKVTQSSRYLVKRTGEKVFLECVQDMDHENMFWYRQDPGLGLRLIYFSYDVKMKEKGDIPEGYSVSREKKERFSLILESASTNQTSMYLCASSLYRLQNQPQHFGDGTRLSIL.

This clonotype was observed at least ten times. This chain uses TRBV20-1 with TRBJ2-7; the match to TRBD1 covers 7 bases. This CDR3 has 14 amino acids. V lost 7 bases and J lost 2; bases outside the gene matches: 11. Germline V gene lookup returns CDR1 DFQATT and CDR2 SNEGSKA (reference sequence). CDR3 in amino acids: CSVPYRGFTYEQYF. The CDR3 nucleotides are TGCAGTGTCCCCTACAGGGGATTCACCTACGAGCAGTACTTC.

About this clonotype: Compared with germline, one end of the junction differs, possibly owing to a read error. The V gene is TRBV4-1, the J gene TRBJ1-1, with D possibly being TRBD1 (5 bases). Germline V gene data show CDR1 as MGHRA and CDR2 as YSYEKL. The CDR3 runs to 14 residues. The CDR3 loop is CASSQDSRETEAFF. DNA for the CDR3: TGTGCCAGCAGCCAAGATTCCAGGGAGACTGAAGCTTTCTTT.

At least ten counts were recorded for this clonotype. The chain has TRBV7-9 and TRBJ1-1; D gene ambiguous. This CDR3 is built from 11 residues. Germline V gene lookup returns CDR1 SEHNR and CDR2 FQNEAQ (reference sequence). The V end lost 3 bases, the J end lost 11 bases, and 10 bases lay between the germline ends. The CDR3 nucleotides are TGTGCCAGCAGCTTGGGGAGGGAGGCTTTCTTT. Translating it yields CASSLGREAFF.

This clonotype was seen many times. V is TRBV20-1 and J is TRBJ1-1, with D uncertain. Germline V gene lookup returns CDR1 DFQATT and CDR2 SNEGSKA (reference sequence). V was shortened by 1 base and J by 1 base, with 4 bases between the two germline ends. The CDR3 loop spans 12 amino acids. The CDR3 DNA reads TGCAGTGCTAGAGCCCCGAACACTGAAGCTTTCTTT. Its translation: CSARAPNTEAFF.

This clonotype was detected once. With a much larger clone just one base away, this may be a read error. V gene TRBV19 combines with J gene TRBJ1-1; D is possibly TRBD1 (6 bases). The germline V gene has CDR1 LNHDA and CDR2 SQIVND (reference sequence). The germline V and J ends were trimmed by 11 bases and 9 bases, with 19 bases remaining between them. This CDR3 is built from 12 residues. CDR3 region: CACIRNRDQAFF. The DNA of the CDR3 is TGTGCCTGTATTCGGAACAGGGACCAAGCTTTCTTT.

This clonotype was observed many times. The CDR3 loop reads CASSSVRRGPYGYTF. DNA of the CDR3: TGTGCCAGCAGTTCCGTCCGGCGAGGGCCGTATGGCTACACCTTC. The rearrangement joins TRBV28 to TRBJ1-2; D is ambiguous. The CDR3 contains 15 residues. Germline V lookup: CDR1 MDHEN, CDR2 SYDVKM. V was trimmed by 4 bases and J by 5 bases, leaving 17 bases between them.

In this sample, this clonotype turned up many times. The rearrangement joins TRBV5-1 to TRBJ2-1, with TRBD1 matching over 9 bases. V was pared by 5 bases and J by 4 bases, with 7 bases of the junction left unmatched. Germline V gives CDR1 SGHRS, CDR2 YFSETQ. The CDR3 consists of 15 residues. CDR3: CASSFDRGGYNEQFF. The CDR3 DNA reads TGCGCCAGCAGTTTCGACAGGGGGGGGTACAATGAGCAGTTCTTC.

This clonotype was seen repeatedly, ten times or more. DNA of the CDR3: TGTGCCAGCAGTGCCAACAGGGCGGCTAATGAAAAACTGTTTTTT. This encodes CASSANRAANEKLFF. The chain joins TRBV6-1 to TRBJ1-4, with D possibly being TRBD1 (6 bases). CDR1 is MNHNS and CDR2 is SASEGT in the germline V gene. CDR3 length: 15 amino acids. The V end was cut by 4 bases, the J end by 3 bases, with 12 bases between.

There are many counts of this clonotype. The DNA of the CDR3 is TGTGCCAGCAGCTTATATCAGGGGGCGGGTAATGAGCAGTTCTTC. It translates to CASSLYQGAGNEQFF. The chain employs TRBV11-2 and TRBJ2-1; the match to TRBD1 covers 8 bases. Germline CDR1 and CDR2: SGHAT and FQNNGV. V was pared by 2 bases and J by 7 bases, with 7 bases of the junction left unmatched. The CDR3 totals 15 residues.

This clonotype was counted at least ten times. The chain recombines TRBV20-1 with TRBJ1-4; 12 nucleotides match TRBD1. With 6 bases clipped from V and 10 bases from J, the junction kept 18 bases outside the gene matches. This CDR3 spans 17 amino acids. Germline-derived CDR1 and CDR2 are DFQATT and SNEGSKA (reference sequence). In nucleotides, the CDR3 is TGCAGTGCCCCCGCTGGGGGACAGGGGGCTAATCTCGGAAAACTGTTTTTT. This codes for CSAPAGGQGANLGKLFF.

At least ten counts were recorded for this clonotype. The chain employs TRBV12-3 or TRBV12-4 and TRBJ2-7, with D hard to call. This CDR3 spans 14 amino acids. The V and J ends lost 5 bases and 4 bases respectively, with 15 bases between them. CDR3 loop: CASSASWAQYEQYF. In nucleotides, the CDR3 is TGTGCCAGCAGTGCCTCGTGGGCCCAATACGAGCAGTACTTC.

This clonotype has at least ten counts. The chain is built from TRBV5-6 and TRBJ1-3; maybe TRBD1 (6 bases). Trimming removed 1 base from V and 4 bases from J, with 9 bases in between. The CDR3 totals 14 residues. Germline CDR1 is SGHDT and CDR2 is YYEEEE. CDR3 DNA sequence: TGTGCCAGCAGCTTGTACGGGGGCGGAAACACCATATATTTT. This translates into CASSLYGGGNTIYF.